This T cell receptor (beta chain) came from a study of blood T cell repertoires in COVID-19. V shed 8 bases, J shed 8 bases, and the junction held 16 bases outside the gene matches. The CDR3 has 15 amino acids. Germline CDR1 and CDR2: MDHEN and SYDVKM. Repertoires were generated with immunoSEQ multiplex PCR, while TCRdb's copy carries only in-frame clones and drops some. The repertoire holds 150,000 to 200,000 clones, with 85% as singletons. This TCR derives from a woman between 45 and 60 years old with COVID-19, enrolled during active disease. The sequencing input was peripheral blood. This sequence joins TRBV28 and TRBJ1-2, with 8 bases fitting TRBD1. The CDR3 DNA is TGTGCCAGCGGCCGACCTGGACAGGGAGCGGCAGGCTACACCTTC. This codes for CASGRPGQGAAGYTF.